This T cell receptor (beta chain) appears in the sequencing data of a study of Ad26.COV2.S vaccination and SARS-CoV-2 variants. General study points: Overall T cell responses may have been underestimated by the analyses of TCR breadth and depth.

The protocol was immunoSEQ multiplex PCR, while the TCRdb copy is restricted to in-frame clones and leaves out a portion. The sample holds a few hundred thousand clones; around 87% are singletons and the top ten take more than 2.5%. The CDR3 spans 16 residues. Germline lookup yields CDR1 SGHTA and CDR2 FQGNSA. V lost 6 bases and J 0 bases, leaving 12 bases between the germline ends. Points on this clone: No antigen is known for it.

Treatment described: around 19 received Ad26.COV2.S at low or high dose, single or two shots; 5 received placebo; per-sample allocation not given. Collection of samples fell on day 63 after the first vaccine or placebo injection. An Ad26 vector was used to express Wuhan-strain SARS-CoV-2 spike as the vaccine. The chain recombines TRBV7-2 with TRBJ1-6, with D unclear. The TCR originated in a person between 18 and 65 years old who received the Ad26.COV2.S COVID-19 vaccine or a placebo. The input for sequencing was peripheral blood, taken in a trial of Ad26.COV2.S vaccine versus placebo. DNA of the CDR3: TGTGCCAGCAGACCGGTTGCCTTCTCCTATAATTCACCCCTCCACTTT. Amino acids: CASRPVAFSYNSPLHF.